The next 5 T cell receptor beta chains were all read from a single sample in a study of shared clonotypes between healthy human individuals. Only CD45RO-negative cells positively selected for CCR7 counted as naive CD8 cells, so terminally differentiated effector memory CD45RA+ cells were excluded. Method: immunoSEQ multiplex PCR; TCRdb's copy keeps in-frame clones and lacks some. The table includes some 2 million clones, approximately 94% detected once. The specimen was naive CD8+ T cells sorted from blood. Receptor source: a man between 18 and 35 years old in good health.

The rearrangement links TRBV7-8 to TRBJ2-5, with D perhaps TRBD1 (6 bases). CDR3 size: 14 residues. V lost 1 base and J 5 bases, leaving 11 bases between the germline ends. Germline V gene sequence: CDR1 SGHVS, CDR2 FQNEAQ. Here the CDR3 reads CASSLVGGWETQYF. The CDR3 nucleotides are TGTGCCAGCAGCTTAGTTGGGGGCTGGGAGACCCAGTACTTC.

The V gene is TRBV2, the J gene TRBJ2-1, with unresolved D. This CDR3 is 15 amino acids long. Germline CDR1 SNHLY, CDR2 FYNNEI. With 3 bases removed from V and 1 base from J, the gap between germline ends came to 10 bases. The CDR3 nucleotides read TGTGCCAGCAGTGAGGCGGAGAATTCCTACAATGAGCAGTTCTTC. Protein: CASSEAENSYNEQFF.

The CDR3 DNA is TGTGCCAGTAGTATGGTGGCAGAAGAGAACACTGAAGCTTTCTTT. This codes for CASSMVAEENTEAFF. The genes are TRBV19 and TRBJ1-1; D is ambiguous. The CDR3 loop spans 15 amino acids. Germline-derived CDR1 and CDR2 are LNHDA and SQIVND (reference sequence). V lost 3 bases, J lost 1 base, and 12 bases lay in between. The whole variable domain, remainder taken from reference TRBV19 and TRBJ1-1, is DGGITQSPKYLFRKEGQNVTLSCEQNLNHDAMYWYRQDPGQGLRLIYYSQIVNDFQKGDIAEGYSVSREKKESFPLTVTSAQKNPTAFYLCASSMVAEENTEAFFGQGTRLTVV.

In its sample, this clone was seen once. The chain recombines TRBV11-2 with TRBJ2-2, with 7 bases that match TRBD2. Germline CDR1 reads SGHAT; CDR2 reads FQNNGV. This CDR3 is built from 16 residues. J lost 4 bases, V lost 6 bases, and 11 bases had no gene match. The CDR3 sequence: CASSSPLRTSTGELFF. The CDR3, as DNA: TGTGCCAGCAGTAGCCCCCTTAGGACTAGCACCGGGGAGCTGTTTTTT. Looking up the rest from reference TRBV11-2 and TRBJ2-2 gives the full variable domain: EAGVAQSPRYKIIEKRQSVAFWCNPISGHATLYWYQQILGQGPKLLIQFQNNGVVDDSQLPKDRFSAERLKGVDSTLKIQPAKLEDSAVYLCASSSPLRTSTGELFFGEGSRLTVL.

The chain employs TRBV11-2 and TRBJ2-2, with D tentatively TRBD1 or TRBD2 (5 bases each). Looked up from germline, CDR1 is SGHAT and CDR2 is FQNNGV. The CDR3 sequence is 16 residues long. V lost 6 bases, J lost 4 bases, and 18 bases lay in between. The CDR3 region is CASSPSRGAGTGELFF. The DNA of the CDR3 is TGTGCCAGCAGTCCGAGCCGAGGGGCGGGCACCGGGGAGCTGTTTTTT.